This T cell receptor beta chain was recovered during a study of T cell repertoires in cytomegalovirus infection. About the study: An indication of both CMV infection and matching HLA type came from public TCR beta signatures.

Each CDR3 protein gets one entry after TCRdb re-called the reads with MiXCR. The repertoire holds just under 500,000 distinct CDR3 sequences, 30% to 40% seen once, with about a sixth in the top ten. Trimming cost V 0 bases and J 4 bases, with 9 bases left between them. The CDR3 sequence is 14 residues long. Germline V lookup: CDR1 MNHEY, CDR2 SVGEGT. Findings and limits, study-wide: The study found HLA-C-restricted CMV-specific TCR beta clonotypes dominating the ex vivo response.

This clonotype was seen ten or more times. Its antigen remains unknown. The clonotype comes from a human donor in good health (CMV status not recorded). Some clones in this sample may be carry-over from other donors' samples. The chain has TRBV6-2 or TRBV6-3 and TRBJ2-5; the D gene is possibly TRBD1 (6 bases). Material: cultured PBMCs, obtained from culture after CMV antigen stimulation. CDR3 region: CASSYSRGGETQYF. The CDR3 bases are TGTGCCAGCAGTTACTCCAGGGGCGGAGAGACCCAGTACTTC.